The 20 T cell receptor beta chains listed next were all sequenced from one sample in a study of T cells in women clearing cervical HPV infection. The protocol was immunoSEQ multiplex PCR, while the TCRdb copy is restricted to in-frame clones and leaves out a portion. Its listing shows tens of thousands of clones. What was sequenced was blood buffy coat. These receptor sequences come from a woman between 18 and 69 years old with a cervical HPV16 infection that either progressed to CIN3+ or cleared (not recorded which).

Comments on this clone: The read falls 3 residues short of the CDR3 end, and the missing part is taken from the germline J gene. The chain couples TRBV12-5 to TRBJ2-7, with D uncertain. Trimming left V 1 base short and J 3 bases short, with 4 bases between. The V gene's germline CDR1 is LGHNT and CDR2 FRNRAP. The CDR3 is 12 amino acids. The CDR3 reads CASGLAYYEQYF. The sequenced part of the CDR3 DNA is TGTGCTAGTGGTTTGGCCTACTACGAG.

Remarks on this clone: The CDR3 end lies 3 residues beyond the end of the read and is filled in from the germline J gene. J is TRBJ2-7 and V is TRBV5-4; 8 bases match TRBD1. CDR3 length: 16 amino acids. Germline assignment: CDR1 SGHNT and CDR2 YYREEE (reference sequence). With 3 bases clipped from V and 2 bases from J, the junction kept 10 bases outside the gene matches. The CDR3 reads CASSYSPGQVTYEQYF. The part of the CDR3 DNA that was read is TGTGCCAGCAGCTATTCTCCGGGACAGGTGACCTACGAG.

This chain's CDR3 is CSVEGGARITDYTF. Partial CDR3 DNA: TGCAGCGTGGAGGGGGGGGCTCGGATTACCGAC. The gene calls are TRBV29-1 and TRBJ1-2, with D possibly being TRBD1 (6 bases). The sequence runs out 3 residues before the end of the CDR3; the remainder is reconstructed from the germline J gene. CDR3 length: 14 residues. Germline lookup yields CDR1 SQVTM and CDR2 ANQGSEA.

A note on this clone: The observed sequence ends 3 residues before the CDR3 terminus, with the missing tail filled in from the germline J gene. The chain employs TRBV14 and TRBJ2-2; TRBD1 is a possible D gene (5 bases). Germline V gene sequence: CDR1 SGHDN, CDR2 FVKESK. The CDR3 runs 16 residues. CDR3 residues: CASSRDTIGAGSPLFF. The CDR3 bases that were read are TGTGCCAGCAGCCGTGATACAATAGGGGCTGGTTCACCG.

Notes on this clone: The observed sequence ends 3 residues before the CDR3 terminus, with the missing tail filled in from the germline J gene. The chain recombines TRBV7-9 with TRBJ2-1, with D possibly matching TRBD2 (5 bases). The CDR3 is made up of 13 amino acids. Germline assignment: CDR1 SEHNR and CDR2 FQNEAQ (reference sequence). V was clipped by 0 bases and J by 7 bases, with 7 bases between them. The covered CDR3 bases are TGTGCCAGCAGCTTAGCGGGCGGGAATGAG. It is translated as CASSLAGGNE. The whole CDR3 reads CASSLAGGNEQFF.

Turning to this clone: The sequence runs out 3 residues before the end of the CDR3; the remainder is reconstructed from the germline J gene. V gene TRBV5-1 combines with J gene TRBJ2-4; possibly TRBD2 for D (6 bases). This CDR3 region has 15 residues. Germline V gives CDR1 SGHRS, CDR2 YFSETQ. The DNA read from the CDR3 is TGCGCCAGCAGCTTCCGAAGACCGGGGGAAGAGACT. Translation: CASSFRRPGEET. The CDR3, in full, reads CASSFRRPGEETQYF.

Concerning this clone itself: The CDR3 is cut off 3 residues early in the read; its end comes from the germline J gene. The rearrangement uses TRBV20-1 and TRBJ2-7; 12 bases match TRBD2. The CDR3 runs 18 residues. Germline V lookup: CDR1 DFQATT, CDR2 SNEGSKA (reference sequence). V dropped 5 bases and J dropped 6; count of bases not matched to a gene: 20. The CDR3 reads CSAPTTLGLAGKRGEQYF. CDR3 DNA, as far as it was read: TGCAGTGCTCCTACCACTTTAGGACTAGCGGGAAAGAGAGGCGAG.

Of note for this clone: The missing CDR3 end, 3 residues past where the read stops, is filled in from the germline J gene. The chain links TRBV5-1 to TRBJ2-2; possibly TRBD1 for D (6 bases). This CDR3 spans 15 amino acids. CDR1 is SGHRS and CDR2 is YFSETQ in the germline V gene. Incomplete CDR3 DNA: TGCGCCAGCTCGGACCCGACAGGAATTAATGAAAAG. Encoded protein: CASSDPTGINEK. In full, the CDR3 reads CASSDPTGINEKLFF.

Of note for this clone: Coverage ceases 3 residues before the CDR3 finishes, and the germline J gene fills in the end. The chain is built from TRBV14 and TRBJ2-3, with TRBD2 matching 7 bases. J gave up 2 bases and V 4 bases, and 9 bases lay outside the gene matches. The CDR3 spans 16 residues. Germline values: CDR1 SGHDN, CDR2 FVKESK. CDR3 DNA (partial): TGTGCCAGCAGCCTCCAACCTAGCGGCCCCACAGATACG. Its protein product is CASSLQPSGPTDT. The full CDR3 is CASSLQPSGPTDTQYF.

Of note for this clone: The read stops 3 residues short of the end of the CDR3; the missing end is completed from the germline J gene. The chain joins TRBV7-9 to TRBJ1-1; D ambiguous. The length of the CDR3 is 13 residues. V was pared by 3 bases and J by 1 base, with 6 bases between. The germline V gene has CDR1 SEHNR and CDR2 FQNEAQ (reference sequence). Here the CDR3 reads CASSFSENTEAFF. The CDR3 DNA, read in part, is TGTGCCAGCAGCTTCAGCGAGAACACTGAA.

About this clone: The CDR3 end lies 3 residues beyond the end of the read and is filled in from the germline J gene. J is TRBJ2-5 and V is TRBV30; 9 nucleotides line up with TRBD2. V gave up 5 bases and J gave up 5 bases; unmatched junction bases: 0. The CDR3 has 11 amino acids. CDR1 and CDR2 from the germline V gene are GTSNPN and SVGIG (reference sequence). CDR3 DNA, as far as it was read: TGTGCCTGGGGACTAGCGGAGACC. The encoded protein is CAWGLAET. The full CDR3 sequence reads CAWGLAETQYF.

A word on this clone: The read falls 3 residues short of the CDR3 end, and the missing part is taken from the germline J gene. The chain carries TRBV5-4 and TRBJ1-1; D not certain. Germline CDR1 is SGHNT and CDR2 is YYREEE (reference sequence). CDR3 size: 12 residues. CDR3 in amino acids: CASRFQEEEAFF. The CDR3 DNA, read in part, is TGTGCCAGCAGGTTCCAGGAGGAGGAA.

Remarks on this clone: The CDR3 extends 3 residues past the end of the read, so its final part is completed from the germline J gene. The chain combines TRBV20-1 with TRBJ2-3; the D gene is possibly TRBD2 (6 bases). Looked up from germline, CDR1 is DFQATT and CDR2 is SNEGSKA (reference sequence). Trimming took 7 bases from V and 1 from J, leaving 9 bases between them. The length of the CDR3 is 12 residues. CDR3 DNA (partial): TGCAGTGTCCCTAGCGGCACAGATACG. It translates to CSVPSGTDT. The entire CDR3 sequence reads CSVPSGTDTQYF.

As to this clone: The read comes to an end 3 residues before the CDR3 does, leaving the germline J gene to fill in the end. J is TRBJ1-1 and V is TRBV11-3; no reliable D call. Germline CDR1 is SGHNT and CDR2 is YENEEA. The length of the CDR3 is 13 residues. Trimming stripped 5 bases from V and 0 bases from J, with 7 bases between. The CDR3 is CASSPTVNTEAFF. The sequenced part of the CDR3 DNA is TGTGCCAGCAGCCCTACAGTGAACACTGAA.

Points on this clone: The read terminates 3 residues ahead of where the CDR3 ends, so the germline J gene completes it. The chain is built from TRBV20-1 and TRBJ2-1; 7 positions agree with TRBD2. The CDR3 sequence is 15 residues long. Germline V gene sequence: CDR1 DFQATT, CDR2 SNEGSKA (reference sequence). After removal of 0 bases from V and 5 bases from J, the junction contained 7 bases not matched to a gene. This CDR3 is CSARDRPSGNNEQFF. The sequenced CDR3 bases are TGCAGTGCTAGAGATCGGCCTAGCGGAAACAATGAG.

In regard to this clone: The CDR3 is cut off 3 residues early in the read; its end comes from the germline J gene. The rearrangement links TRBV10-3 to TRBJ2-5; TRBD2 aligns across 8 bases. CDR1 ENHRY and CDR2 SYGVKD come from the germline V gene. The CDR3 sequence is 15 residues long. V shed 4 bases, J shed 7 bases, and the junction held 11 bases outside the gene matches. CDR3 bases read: TGTGCCATCAGTGGGAGCGGGGGTGCCTTGTGGACC. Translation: CAISGSGGALWT. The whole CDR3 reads CAISGSGGALWTQYF.

CDR3 bases read: TGTGCCAGCAGGACCGACAGGGCCGGGGAG. It codes for CASRTDRAGE. The entire CDR3 protein is CASRTDRAGELFF. The J gene is TRBJ2-2, the V gene TRBV2; 7 nucleotides match TRBD1. The read falls 3 residues short of the CDR3 end, and the missing part is taken from the germline J gene. Germline V gives CDR1 SNHLY, CDR2 FYNNEI. The CDR3 spans 13 residues. With V trimmed by 6 bases and J by 6 bases, 4 bases remained unmatched.

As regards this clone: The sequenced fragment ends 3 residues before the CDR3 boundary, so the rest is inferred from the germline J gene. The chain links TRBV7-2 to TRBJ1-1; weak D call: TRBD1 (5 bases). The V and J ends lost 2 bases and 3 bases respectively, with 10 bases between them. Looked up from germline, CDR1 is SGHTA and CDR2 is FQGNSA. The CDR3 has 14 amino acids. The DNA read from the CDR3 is TGTGCCAGCAGCTTATCGGGGGTTTACACTGAA. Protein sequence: CASSLSGVYTE. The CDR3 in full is CASSLSGVYTEAFF.

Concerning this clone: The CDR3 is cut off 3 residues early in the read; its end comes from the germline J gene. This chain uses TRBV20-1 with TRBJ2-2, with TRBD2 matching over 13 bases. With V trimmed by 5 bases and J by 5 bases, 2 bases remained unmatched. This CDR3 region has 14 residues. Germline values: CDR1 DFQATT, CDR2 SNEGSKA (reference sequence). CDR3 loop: CSAGLAGETGELFF. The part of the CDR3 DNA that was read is TGCAGTGCTGGACTAGCGGGAGAGACCGGGGAG.

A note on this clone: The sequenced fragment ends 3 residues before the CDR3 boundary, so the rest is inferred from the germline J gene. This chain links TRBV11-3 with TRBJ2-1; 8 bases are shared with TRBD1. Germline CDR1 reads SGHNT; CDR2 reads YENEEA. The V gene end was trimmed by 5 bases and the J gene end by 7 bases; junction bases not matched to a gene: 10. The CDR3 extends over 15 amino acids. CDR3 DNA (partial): TGTGCCAGCAGCCCCGGACAGGGATGGTTAAATGAG. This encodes CASSPGQGWLNE. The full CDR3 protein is CASSPGQGWLNEQFF.